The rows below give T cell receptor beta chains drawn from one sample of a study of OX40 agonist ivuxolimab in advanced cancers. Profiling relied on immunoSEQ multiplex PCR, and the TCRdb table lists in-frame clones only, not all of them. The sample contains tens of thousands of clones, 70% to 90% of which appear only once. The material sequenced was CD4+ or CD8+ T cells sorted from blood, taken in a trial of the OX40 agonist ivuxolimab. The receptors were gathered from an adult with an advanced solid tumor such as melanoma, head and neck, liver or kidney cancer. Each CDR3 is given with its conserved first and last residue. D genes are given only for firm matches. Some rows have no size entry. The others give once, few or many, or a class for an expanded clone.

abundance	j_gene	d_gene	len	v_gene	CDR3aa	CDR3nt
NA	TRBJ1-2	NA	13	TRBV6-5	CASSYSWTGGYTF	TGTGCCAGCAGTTACTCGTGGACTGGTGGCTACACCTTC
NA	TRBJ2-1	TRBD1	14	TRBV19	CASGQVSSYNEQFF	TGTGCCAGTGGACAGGTGAGCTCCTACAATGAGCAGTTCTTC
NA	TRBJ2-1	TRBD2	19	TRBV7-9	CASSPRTSGSFVTYNEQFF	TGTGCCAGCAGCCCTAGGACTAGCGGGAGCTTCGTGACCTACAATGAGCAGTTCTTC
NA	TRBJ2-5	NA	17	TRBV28	CASSLSDSAIVGWAQYF	TGTGCCAGCAGTTTATCGGACAGCGCGATTGTGGGGTGGGCCCAGTACTTC
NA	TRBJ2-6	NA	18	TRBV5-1	CASSPGVTGTSGANVLTF	TGCGCCAGCAGCCCAGGGGTCACAGGGACCTCTGGGGCCAACGTCCTGACTTTC
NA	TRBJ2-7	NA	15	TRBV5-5	CASSLAFGASYEQYF	TGTGCCAGCAGCTTGGCCTTCGGGGCCTCCTACGAGCAGTACTTC
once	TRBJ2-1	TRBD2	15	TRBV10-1	CASSDGGRALEEQFF	TGCGCCAGCAGTGACGGCGGGAGGGCCCTAGAAGAGCAGTTCTTC
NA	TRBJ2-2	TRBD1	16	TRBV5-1	CASSLEGTGSTGELFF	TGCGCCAGCAGCTTGGAGGGGACAGGGAGCACCGGGGAGCTGTTTTTT
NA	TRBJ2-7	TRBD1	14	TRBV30	CAWTGQGAFHEQYF	TGTGCCTGGACCGGACAGGGGGCATTCCACGAGCAGTACTTC
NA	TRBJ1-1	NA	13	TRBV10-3	CAISEDPGTEAFF	TGTGCCATCAGCGAGGACCCCGGGACTGAAGCTTTCTTT
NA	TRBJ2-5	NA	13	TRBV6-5	CASSMGVTETQYF	TGTGCCAGCTCGATGGGAGTCACAGAGACCCAGTACTTC
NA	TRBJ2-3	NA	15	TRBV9	CASSRLDTSTDTQYF	TGTGCCAGCTCCCGACTAGACACTAGCACAGATACGCAGTATTTT
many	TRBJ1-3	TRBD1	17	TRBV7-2	CASSLDIGTGSGNTIYF	TGTGCCAGCAGCTTAGATATCGGGACAGGGTCTGGAAACACCATATATTTT
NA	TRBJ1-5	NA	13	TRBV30	CAWSQTQRATRHF	TGTGCCTGGAGCCAAACTCAGAGGGCCACTCGGCATTTT
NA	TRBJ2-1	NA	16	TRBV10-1	CASSETIAVSYNEQFF	TGCGCCAGCAGTGAGACTATAGCGGTTTCCTACAATGAGCAGTTCTTC
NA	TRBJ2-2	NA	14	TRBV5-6	CASSPRASTGELFF	TGTGCCAGCAGCCCCCGGGCCAGCACCGGGGAGCTGTTTTTT
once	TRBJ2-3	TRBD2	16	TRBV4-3	CASSQDTGGQGDTQYF	TGCGCCAGCAGCCAAGATACGGGAGGGCAGGGGGATACGCAGTATTTT
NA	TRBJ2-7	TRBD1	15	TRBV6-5	CASSYLTGGVDEQYF	TGTGCCAGCAGTTACTTGACAGGGGGCGTCGACGAGCAGTACTTC
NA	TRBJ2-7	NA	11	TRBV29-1	CSVDSGYEQYF	TGCAGCGTTGATAGTGGCTACGAGCAGTACTTC
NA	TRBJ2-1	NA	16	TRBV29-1	CSVEDRGTRAYNEQFF	TGCAGCGTTGAGGACCGGGGGACGAGAGCATACAATGAGCAGTTCTTC
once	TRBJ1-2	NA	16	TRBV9	CASSNPGGTANYGYTF	TGTGCCAGCAGCAACCCGGGGGGCACAGCTAACTATGGCTACACCTTC
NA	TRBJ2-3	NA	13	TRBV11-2	CASSLEGTDTQYF	TGTGCCAGCAGCTTAGAGGGCACAGATACGCAGTATTTT
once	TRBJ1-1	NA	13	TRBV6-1	CASSVTENTEAFF	TGTGCCAGCAGTGTCACAGAGAACACTGAAGCTTTCTTT
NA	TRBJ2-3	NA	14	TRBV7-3	CASSLNVAQDTQYF	TGTGCCAGCAGCTTAAATGTGGCGCAAGATACGCAGTATTTT
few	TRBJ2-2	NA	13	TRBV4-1	CATRSDYTGELFF	TGCGCCACCCGATCAGACTACACCGGGGAGCTGTTTTTT
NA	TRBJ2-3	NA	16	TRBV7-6	CASSLAGTLGTDTQYF	TGTGCCAGCAGCTTAGCGGGAACTTTAGGGACAGATACGCAGTATTTT